Following are 24 T cell receptor beta chains from one sample sequenced in a study of blood T cell repertoires in COVID-19. Produced via immunoSEQ multiplex PCR; TCRdb's table is partial and in-frame only. Of about 350,000 clones listed, approximately 87% are singletons. Sequencing input: peripheral blood. Receptors were obtained from a woman aged 45-59 years with COVID-19, enrolled during active disease.

The chain employs TRBV30 and TRBJ2-3; TRBD1 matches at 9 bases. Germline V CDR1 and CDR2: GTSNPN, SVGIG (reference sequence). Trimming cost V 1 base and J 4 bases; bases outside gene matches: 3. The CDR3 length is 14 residues. CDR3 in DNA: TGTGCCTGGAGTGAGACAGGGGGGGCAGATACGCAGTATTTT. Its translation: CAWSETGGADTQYF. The whole variable domain, filled in from reference TRBV30 and TRBJ2-3, reads SQTIHQWPATLVQPVGSPLSLECTVEGTSNPNLYWYRQAAGRGLQLLFYSVGIGQISSEVPQNLSASRPQDRQFILSSKKLLLSDSGFYLCAWSETGGADTQYFGPGTRLTVL.

The chain has TRBV24-1 and TRBJ2-1; 8 bases agree with TRBD2. Looked up from germline, CDR1 is KGHDR and CDR2 is SFDVKD. The CDR3 contains 16 residues. With 1 base clipped from V and 5 bases from J, the junction kept 6 bases outside the gene matches. The CDR3 loop reads CATSDFGAGGHNEQFF. The CDR3, as DNA: TGTGCCACCAGTGATTTTGGGGCGGGAGGCCACAATGAGCAGTTCTTC.

The chain uses TRBV10-3 and TRBJ1-2; D is uncertain. Germline lookup yields CDR1 ENHRY and CDR2 SYGVKD. V lost 4 bases, J lost 2 bases, and 8 bases lay in between. The CDR3 consists of 13 residues. CDR3 in amino acids: CAISVSQNYGYTF. The CDR3, as DNA: TGTGCCATCAGTGTCAGTCAGAACTATGGCTACACCTTC.

The rearrangement links TRBV28 to TRBJ1-1, with TRBD1 identical over 10 bases. J gave up 3 bases and V 5 bases, and 9 bases lay outside the gene matches. Germline V gene data show CDR1 as MDHEN and CDR2 as SYDVKM. The CDR3 has 16 amino acids. The CDR3 DNA reads as TGTGCCAGCAGTCAACCGGGACAGGGGATCTACACTGAAGCTTTCTTT. Translation: CASSQPGQGIYTEAFF.

The gene calls are TRBV19 and TRBJ1-2; TRBD1 agrees at 8 bases. The length of the CDR3 is 14 residues. Germline CDR1 LNHDA, CDR2 SQIVND (reference sequence). V lost 5 bases to trimming and J lost 4 bases; unmatched junction nucleotides: 6. The CDR3 is CASSPRTGIYGYTF. CDR3 DNA: TGTGCCAGTAGTCCTCGGACAGGGATCTATGGCTACACCTTC.

This chain links TRBV11-2 with TRBJ2-5, with 7 nucleotides matching TRBD1. Germline CDR1 SGHAT, CDR2 FQNNGV. The CDR3 is 15 residues long. With 5 bases clipped from V and 7 bases from J, the junction kept 13 bases outside the gene matches. Here the CDR3 reads CASSAGIGGQGTQYF. DNA for the CDR3: TGTGCCAGCAGCGCCGGCATAGGGGGCCAGGGGACCCAGTACTTC.

V usage is TRBV30 and J usage is TRBJ1-5; D may be TRBD1 (6 bases). CDR1 and CDR2 (germline): GTSNPN, SVGIG (reference sequence). V dropped 4 bases and J dropped 4 bases, with 11 bases sitting between them. This CDR3 has 13 residues. CDR3 sequence (DNA): TGTGCCTGGAACAGGGACGAGAATCAGCCCCAGCATTTT. This sequence encodes CAWNRDENQPQHF.

This chain joins TRBV6-5 and TRBJ2-7; 8 positions agree with TRBD1. The CDR3 runs to 14 residues. Trimming took 10 bases from V and 4 from J; bases not matched to a gene: 12. CDR1 MNHEY and CDR2 SVGAGI come from the germline V gene. This CDR3 is CATSTGDILYEQYF. The CDR3 DNA reads as TGTGCCACCTCGACAGGGGATATCTTATACGAGCAGTACTTC.

V is TRBV7-3 and J is TRBJ2-1, with D maybe TRBD2 (6 bases). Germline lookup yields CDR1 SGHTA and CDR2 FQGTGA. This CDR3 contains 16 residues. Trimming cost V 5 bases and J 0 bases, with 14 bases left between them. The CDR3, as DNA: TGTGCCAGCAGCCCTATTAGCGGAGCCTCCTACAATGAGCAGTTCTTC. The encoded protein is CASSPISGASYNEQFF.

The chain carries TRBV9 and TRBJ2-5; possibly TRBD1 for D (6 bases). V was shortened by 4 bases and J by 3 bases, with 7 bases between the two germline ends. CDR3 length: 12 residues. Germline CDR1 and CDR2: SGDLS and YYNGEE. This CDR3 is CASSYREETQYF. CDR3 sequence (DNA): TGTGCCAGCAGCTACAGGGAAGAGACCCAGTACTTC.

The V gene is TRBV9, the J gene TRBJ2-1; 14 bases fit TRBD2. The V gene end was trimmed by 2 bases and the J gene end by 6 bases; junction bases not matched to a gene: 4. Germline CDR1 and CDR2: SGDLS and YYNGEE. The CDR3 is 16 amino acids. The CDR3 DNA follows: TGTGCCAGCAGCGTTTCGACTAGCGGGAGGGCCAATGAGCAGTTCTTC. This codes for CASSVSTSGRANEQFF.

This clone was seen just once. The chain carries TRBV5-1 and TRBJ2-3, with D hard to call. The CDR3 runs 15 residues. CDR1 is SGHRS, CDR2 YFSETQ, per germline. Trimming took 1 base from V and 0 from J, leaving 9 bases between them. In DNA form, the CDR3 reads TGCGCCAGCAGCTTGACCCACAGTAGCACAGATACGCAGTATTTT. This gives the protein CASSLTHSSTDTQYF.

The chain employs TRBV12-5 and TRBJ1-1, with TRBD1 as a possible D gene (5 bases). The V end was cut by 2 bases, the J end by 0 bases, with 19 bases between. Germline values: CDR1 LGHNT, CDR2 FRNRAP. The CDR3 length is 18 residues. The CDR3 spells CASGLNRQQLVMNTEAFF. The CDR3 region has the DNA TGTGCTAGTGGTTTGAACCGACAGCAGTTGGTTATGAACACTGAAGCTTTCTTT. The full variable domain, completed using reference TRBV12-5 and TRBJ1-1, is DARVTQTPRHKVTEMGQEVTMRCQPILGHNTVFWYRQTMMQGLELLAYFRNRAPLDDSGMPKDRFSAEMPDATLATLKIQPSEPRDSAVYFCASGLNRQQLVMNTEAFFGQGTRLTVV.

This chain joins TRBV29-1 and TRBJ1-2, with D tentatively TRBD1 (6 bases). Between the trimmed V and J ends, which lost 0 bases and 0 bases, there was a span of 14 bases. Germline V CDR1 and CDR2: SQVTM, ANQGSEA. This CDR3 contains 16 residues. CDR3 sequence (DNA): TGCAGCGTTGAAGATAGAGGGGGGGGAGCTAACTATGGCTACACCTTC. It codes for CSVEDRGGGANYGYTF. The full variable domain, in which reference TRBV29-1 and TRBJ1-2 provide the parts outside the CDR3, is SAVISQKPSRDICQRGTSLTIQCQVDSQVTMMFWYRQQPGQSLTLIATANQGSEATYESGFVIDKFPISRPNLTFSTLTVSNMSPEDSSIYLCSVEDRGGGANYGYTFGSGTRLTVV.

V usage is TRBV11-2 and J usage is TRBJ2-7; 7 bases map to TRBD1. The CDR3 has 14 residues. The V gene end was trimmed by 5 bases and the J gene end by 1 base; junction bases not matched to a gene: 5. Germline assignment: CDR1 SGHAT and CDR2 FQNNGV. CDR3 bases: TGTGCCAGCAGCCACACCAGGGGGTCCTACGAGCAGTACTTC. Its translation: CASSHTRGSYEQYF.

The genes are TRBV6-6 and TRBJ2-5; 8 bases line up with TRBD1. V trimming: 6 bases; J trimming: 5 bases; junction bases outside the gene matches: 8. Per the germline V gene, CDR1 is MNHNY and CDR2 is SVGAGI (reference sequence). CDR3 length equals 14 residues. CDR3 region: CASRRQGTGETQYF. The CDR3 nucleotides read TGTGCCAGCAGAAGACAGGGGACGGGGGAGACCCAGTACTTC.

The J gene is TRBJ1-2, the V gene TRBV10-3, with 7 nucleotides matching TRBD1. V lost 9 bases and J lost 0; bases outside the gene matches: 13. Germline V gene data show CDR1 as ENHRY and CDR2 as SYGVKD. The CDR3 extends over 16 amino acids. CDR3 loop: CAMRRGRQGPNYGYTF. The CDR3 DNA is TGTGCCATGCGCCGTGGCCGACAGGGCCCTAACTATGGCTACACCTTC.

The chain combines TRBV7-2 with TRBJ1-2; D uncertain. Germline V CDR1 and CDR2: SGHTA, FQGNSA. CDR3 size: 15 residues. V dropped 7 bases and J dropped 3 bases, with 18 bases sitting between them. As DNA, the CDR3 is TGTGCCAGCACCAAAGGCGGCCCCACGGACTATGGCTACACCTTC. This codes for CASTKGGPTDYGYTF.

The CDR3 region has the DNA TGTGCCAGCAGCCTAAACAGGGTGGGCACTGAAGCTTTCTTT. Its translation: CASSLNRVGTEAFF. V is TRBV3-1 (or the pseudogene TRBV3-2) and J is TRBJ1-1; weak D call: TRBD1 (6 bases). Trimming removed 4 bases at V and 4 bases at J, with 13 bases between. CDR3 length: 14 residues. The germline V gene encodes CDR1 LGHDT and CDR2 YNNKEL (reference sequence).

V and J are TRBV7-2 and TRBJ2-1, with a tentative D call TRBD2 (5 bases). The CDR3 is made up of 15 amino acids. The germline gives CDR1 SGHTA, CDR2 FQGNSA. The ends were cut back, 3 bases at V and 1 base at J, with 10 bases in the middle. This chain's CDR3 is CASSLSRGSYNEQFF. The DNA for the CDR3 is TGTGCCAGCAGCTTGAGTCGGGGATCCTACAATGAGCAGTTCTTC.

This chain joins TRBV28 and TRBJ1-3; 8 nucleotides line up with TRBD1. The CDR3 covers 15 residues. CDR1 and CDR2 from the germline V gene are MDHEN and SYDVKM. The trim removed 5 bases at V and 0 bases at J, leaving 3 bases unmatched. The CDR3 coding sequence is TGTGCCAGCAGTCCCGACAGGGGCTCTGGAAACACCATATATTTT. It is translated as CASSPDRGSGNTIYF.

The rearrangement uses TRBV19 and TRBJ2-3, with 8 bases fitting TRBD1. V shed 10 bases and J 0 bases; nucleotides not matched to a gene: 6. Germline V gene sequence: CDR1 LNHDA, CDR2 SQIVND (reference sequence). CDR3 length: 14 residues. The CDR3 spells CATRDRSSTDTQYF. The CDR3 DNA follows: TGTGCCACACGGGACAGGAGCAGCACAGATACGCAGTATTTT.

The chain is built from TRBV21-1 and TRBJ1-2; the DNA was not used to check the table's D call, TRBD1. TRBV21-1 is described as a pseudogene. The CDR3 totals 15 residues. The CDR3 protein is CASSQGTEANYGYTF. DNA for the CDR3: TGTGCCAGCAGCCAAGGGACAGAAGCTAACTATGGCTACACCTTC.

The chain links TRBV6-4 to TRBJ2-3, with 8 bases that match TRBD2. The CDR3 spans 14 residues. Germline V CDR1 and CDR2: MRHNA, SNTAGT. V lost 5 bases and J lost 4; bases outside the gene matches: 5. CDR3: CASSPGRAADTQYF. The CDR3 nucleotides read TGTGCCAGCAGTCCCGGGAGGGCCGCAGATACGCAGTATTTT.